This T cell receptor (beta chain) emerged from a study of T-cell reconstitution after alpha-beta-depleted transplantation in children. This clonotype was recorded many times. Its antigen is currently unknown. Researchers prepared the TCRbeta library using unique molecular identifiers, the study reports. One entry per CDR3 protein results from TCRdb running MiXCR on the PCR reads. The sample shows around 30,000 distinct CDR3 sequences, approximately 6.9% of them seen only once. Regarding the study as a whole: At around two months after transplant, the alpha-beta T cells were reportedly derived from several hundred expanded clones that came from non-depleted graft cells. It was newly produced T cells that mostly accounted for T-cell counts and diversity one year after transplant. TCRbeta diversity was high at day 60 in some patients (a result of surviving recipient T cells and thymic progenitors).

Per the germline V gene, CDR1 is LGHNA and CDR2 is YSLEER. This CDR3 has 16 residues. Trimming took off 1 base at V and 6 bases at J, with 15 bases between the two ends. The receptor was isolated from a child younger than two who had a stem cell transplant for acute myeloid leukemia, so the T cells may come from the graft donor. V is TRBV4-3 and J is TRBJ2-2; no clear D gene. The source was peripheral blood, collected 60 days after TCRalphabeta/CD19-depleted stem cell transplant. CDR3 loop: CASSQVQRLPAGELFF. The CDR3 DNA follows: TGCGCCAGCAGCCAAGTTCAACGGCTCCCCGCCGGGGAGCTGTTTTTT.